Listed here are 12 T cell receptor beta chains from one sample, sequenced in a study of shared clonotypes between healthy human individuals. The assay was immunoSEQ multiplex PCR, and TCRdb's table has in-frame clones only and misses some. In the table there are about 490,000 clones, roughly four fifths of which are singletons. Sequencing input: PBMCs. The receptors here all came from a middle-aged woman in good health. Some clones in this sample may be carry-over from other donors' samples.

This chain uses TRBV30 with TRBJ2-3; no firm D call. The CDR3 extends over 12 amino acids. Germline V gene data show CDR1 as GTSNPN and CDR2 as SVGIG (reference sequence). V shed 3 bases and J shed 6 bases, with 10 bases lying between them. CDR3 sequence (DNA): TGTGCCTGGAGAGCTGATCATGATACGCAGTATTTT. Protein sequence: CAWRADHDTQYF. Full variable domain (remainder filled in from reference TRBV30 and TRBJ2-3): SQTIHQWPATLVQPVGSPLSLECTVEGTSNPNLYWYRQAAGRGLQLLFYSVGIGQISSEVPQNLSASRPQDRQFILSSKKLLLSDSGFYLCAWRADHDTQYFGPGTRLTVL.

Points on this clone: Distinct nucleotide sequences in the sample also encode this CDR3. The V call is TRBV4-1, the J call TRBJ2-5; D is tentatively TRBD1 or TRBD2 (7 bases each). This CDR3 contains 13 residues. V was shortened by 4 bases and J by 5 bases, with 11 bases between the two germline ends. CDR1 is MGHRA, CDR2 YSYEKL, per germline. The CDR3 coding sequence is TGCGCCAGCAGCCCCCAGGGGGGGGAGACCCAGTACTTC. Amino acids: CASSPQGGETQYF.

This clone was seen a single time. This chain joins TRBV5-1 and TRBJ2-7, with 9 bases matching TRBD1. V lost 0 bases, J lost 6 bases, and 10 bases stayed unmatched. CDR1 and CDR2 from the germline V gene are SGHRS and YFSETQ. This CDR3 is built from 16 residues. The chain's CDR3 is CASSLATGQGTGEQYF. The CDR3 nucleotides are TGCGCCAGCAGCTTGGCCACCGGACAGGGGACGGGCGAGCAGTACTTC.

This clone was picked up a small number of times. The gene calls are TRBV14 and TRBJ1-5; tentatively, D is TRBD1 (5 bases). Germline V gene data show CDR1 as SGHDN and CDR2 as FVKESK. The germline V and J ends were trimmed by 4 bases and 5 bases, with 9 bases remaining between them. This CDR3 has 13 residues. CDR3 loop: CASSRGDYQPQHF. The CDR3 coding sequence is TGTGCCAGCAGCCGGGGGGACTATCAGCCCCAGCATTTT. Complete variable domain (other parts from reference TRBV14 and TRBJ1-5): EAGVTQFPSHSVIEKGQTVTLRCDPISGHDNLYWYRRVMGKEIKFLLHFVKESKQDESGMPNNRFLAERTGGTYSTLKVQPAELEDSGVYFCASSRGDYQPQHFGDGTRLSIL.

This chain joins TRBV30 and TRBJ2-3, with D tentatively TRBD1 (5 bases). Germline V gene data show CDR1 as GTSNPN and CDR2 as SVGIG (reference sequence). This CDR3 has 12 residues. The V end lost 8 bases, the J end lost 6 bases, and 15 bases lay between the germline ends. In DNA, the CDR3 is TGTGCCGGGGCCAGGACCCCCGATACGCAGTATTTT. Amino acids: CAGARTPDTQYF.

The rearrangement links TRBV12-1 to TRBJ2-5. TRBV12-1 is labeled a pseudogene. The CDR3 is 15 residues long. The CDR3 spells CASSLEEDGRETQYF. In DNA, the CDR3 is TGTGCCAGCAGCCTTGAAGAGGACGGGCGGGAGACCCAGTACTTC.

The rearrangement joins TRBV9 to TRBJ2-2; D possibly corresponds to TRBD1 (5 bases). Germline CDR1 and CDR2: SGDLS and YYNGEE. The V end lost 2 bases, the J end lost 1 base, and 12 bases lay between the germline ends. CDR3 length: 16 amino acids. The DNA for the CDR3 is TGTGCCAGCAGCGTTTCGCAGGGTCAGAACACCGGGGAGCTGTTTTTT. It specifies CASSVSQGQNTGELFF.

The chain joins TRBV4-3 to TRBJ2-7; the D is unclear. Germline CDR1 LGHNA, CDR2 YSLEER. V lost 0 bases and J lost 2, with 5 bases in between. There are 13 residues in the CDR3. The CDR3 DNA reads TGCGCCAGCAGCCAAGATCGGCCCTACGAGCAGTACTTC. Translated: CASSQDRPYEQYF.

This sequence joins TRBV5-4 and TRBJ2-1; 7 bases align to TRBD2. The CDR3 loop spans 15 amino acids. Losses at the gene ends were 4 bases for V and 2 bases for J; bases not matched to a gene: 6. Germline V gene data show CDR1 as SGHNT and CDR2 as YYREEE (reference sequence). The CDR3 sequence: CASSRWGRAYNEQFF. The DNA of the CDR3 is TGTGCCAGCAGCAGATGGGGGAGGGCCTACAATGAGCAGTTCTTC. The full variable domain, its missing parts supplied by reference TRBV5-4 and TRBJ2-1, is ETGVTQSPTHLIKTRGQQVTLRCSSQSGHNTVSWYQQALGQGPQFIFQYYREEENGRGNFPPRFSGLQFPNYSSELNVNALELDDSALYLCASSRWGRAYNEQFFGPGTRLTVL.

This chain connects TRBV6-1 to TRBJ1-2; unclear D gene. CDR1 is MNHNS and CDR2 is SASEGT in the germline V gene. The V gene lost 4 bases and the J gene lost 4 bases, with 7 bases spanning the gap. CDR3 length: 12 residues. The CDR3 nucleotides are TGTGCCAGCAGTGGGGGTGGCTATGGCTACACCTTC. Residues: CASSGGGYGYTF.

The CDR3 region has the DNA TGTGCCAGCAGCCAAGTCGGACTAGGTACCCAGTACTTC. Its protein is CASSQVGLGTQYF. The V call is TRBV14, the J call TRBJ2-5; TRBD2 matches 7 bases. CDR1 is SGHDN, CDR2 FVKESK, per germline. J gave up 8 bases and V 1 base, and 4 bases lay outside the gene matches. The CDR3 length is 13 residues.

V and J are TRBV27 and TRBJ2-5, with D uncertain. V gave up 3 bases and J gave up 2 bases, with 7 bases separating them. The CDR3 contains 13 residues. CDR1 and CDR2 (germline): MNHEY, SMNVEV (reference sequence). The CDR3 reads CASSFLGQETQYF. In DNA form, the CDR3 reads TGTGCCAGCAGTTTTTTGGGGCAAGAGACCCAGTACTTC.